A selection of T cell receptor beta chains follows, all from one sample in a study of PD-L1 blockade in urothelial cancer. Clones were read by immunoSEQ multiplex PCR, and TCRdb kept only the in-frame ones, dropping some. The table has under 50,000 clones, 90% seen once; the top ten hold 8.3%. Source: PBMCs, taken around atezolizumab (anti-PD-L1) treatment. The origin of the receptors is a man aged 65 to 85 with urothelial cancer. Each CDR3 is given with its conserved first and last residue. The order of the fields is V gene, J gene, clone size, D gene, CDR3 DNA, CDR3 protein. The D gene is left open where the match is weak. Part of the rows lack a size; the others show once, few, many or a class for expanded clones.

TRBV10-3	TRBJ2-7	.	TRBD1	TGTGCCATCAGTGAGTCGCAAACAGGGGGCGGTTACGAGCAGTACTTC	CAISESQTGGGYEQYF
TRBV5-1	TRBJ2-2	.	.	TGCGCCAGCAGCTTGGGGGTAGCGGTGAACACCGGGGAGCTGTTTTTT	CASSLGVAVNTGELFF
TRBV6-1	TRBJ2-1	once	.	TGTGCCAGCAGTGAAGGGGCCCGTAATGAGCAGTTCTTC	CASSEGARNEQFF
TRBV5-4	TRBJ2-7	.	TRBD2	TGTGCCAGCAGCTTGGCCCTAGCGGCCTTGGGGGAGCAGTACTTC	CASSLALAALGEQYF
TRBV28	TRBJ1-4	.	.	TGTGCCAGCAGTTTTCCTTTCGCGCGGGGGTTCCATAATGAAAAACTGTTTTTT	CASSFPFARGFHNEKLFF
TRBV5-4	TRBJ1-2	.	TRBD1	TGTGCCAGCAGCTTGGGTAGTAAGACAGGGGGACTAGGTGGCTACACCTTC	CASSLGSKTGGLGGYTF
TRBV6-6	TRBJ2-7	.	TRBD2	TGTGCCAGCAGCCGGACTAGCGGGACCGCCTACGAGCAGTACTTC	CASSRTSGTAYEQYF
TRBV7-9	TRBJ2-2	.	.	TGTGCCAGCAGCCCTACAGGGACGGGGGAGCTGTTTTTT	CASSPTGTGELFF
TRBV5-1	TRBJ2-7	.	.	TGCGCCAGCAGCTCGACCGGGACCTACGAGCAGTACTTC	CASSSTGTYEQYF
TRBV11-2	TRBJ2-7	.	TRBD1	TGTGCCAGCACCCTGGGACAGGGGTACGAGCAGTACTTC	CASTLGQGYEQYF
TRBV5-6	TRBJ1-2	.	.	TGTGCCAGCAGCTTGGCCGGGACAATATATGGCTACACCTTC	CASSLAGTIYGYTF
TRBV19	TRBJ1-1	once	.	TGTGCCAGTAGTATGCCGACAGGCCAGAACACTGAAGCTTTCTTT	CASSMPTGQNTEAFF
TRBV14	TRBJ1-2	.	.	TGTGCCAGCAGCCAAGTTGAAGGACTGTACGGCTACACCTTC	CASSQVEGLYGYTF
TRBV4-2	TRBJ2-3	.	TRBD2	TGTGCCAGCAGCCAAGTACGACTAGCGGGAGGGTACGCAGATACGCAGTATTTT	CASSQVRLAGGYADTQYF
TRBV27	TRBJ1-5	.	TRBD1	TGTGCCAGCAGTTTATCTCGTGGGACAGGGTGCAATAGCAATCAGCCCCAGCATTTT	CASSLSRGTGCNSNQPQHF
TRBV2	TRBJ1-5	.	TRBD1	TGTGCCAGCAGTGATTTCCTGGGACAGGGTCGAAATCAGCCCCAGCATTTT	CASSDFLGQGRNQPQHF
TRBV10-3	TRBJ2-1	.	TRBD2	TGTGCCATCAGTGAGAGCGGGAGGGCCGGTGAGCAGTTCTTC	CAISESGRAGEQFF
TRBV27	TRBJ2-1	few	TRBD1	TGTGCCAGCAGGGACAGGACCCATGAGCAGTTCTTC	CASRDRTHEQFF
TRBV10-3	TRBJ1-6	.	TRBD1	TGTGCCATCAGTGTGGGGGACAGCAATTCACCCCTCCACTTT	CAISVGDSNSPLHF
TRBV19	TRBJ2-7	.	TRBD1	TGTGCCAGTAGTGAGCCGGGACAGGGCCCTGACTTC	CASSEPGQGPDF
TRBV28	TRBJ2-1	.	TRBD2	TGTGCCAGCAGCCCGGGACTAGCGGGAGAGTCCGTTGAGCAGTTCTTC	CASSPGLAGESVEQFF
TRBV30	TRBJ1-1	.	TRBD1	TGTGCCTGGAACACTAACAGGGGCACTGAAGCTTTCTTT	CAWNTNRGTEAFF
TRBV4-2	TRBJ2-5	.	.	TGTGCCAGCAGCAAGGCCGTATTGGGGACAACACTTCAAGAGACCCAGTACTTC	CASSKAVLGTTLQETQYF
TRBV5-6	TRBJ2-6	.	.	TGTGCCAGCAGCTACCCTAGGGGTGGGTCTGGGGCCAACGTCCTGACTTTC	CASSYPRGGSGANVLTF
TRBV7-3	TRBJ1-2	.	.	TGTGCCAGCAGCGCCCCCAATGCGGATGGCTACACCTTC	CASSAPNADGYTF
TRBV15	TRBJ2-5	.	.	TGTGCCACCAGCGCTAAAGAGACCCAGTACTTC	CATSAKETQYF
TRBV28	TRBJ2-7	.	TRBD1	TGTGCCAGCAGTTTTGCGCGGACAGGGCAATCCTACGAGCAGTACTTC	CASSFARTGQSYEQYF
TRBV5-1	TRBJ2-1	.	TRBD2	TGCGCCAGCAGCTTGGCCTATAGCGGGAACCCCTACAATGAGCAGTTCTTC	CASSLAYSGNPYNEQFF
TRBV28	TRBJ1-1	.	TRBD1	TGTGCCAGCAGTTCGAGGGGACAGCTCCTAATGTGGGCTTTCTTT	CASSSRGQLLMWAFF
TRBV6-1	TRBJ2-2	.	.	TGTGCCAGTAGAACTACCGACACCGGGGAGCTGTTTTTT	CASRTTDTGELFF
TRBV30	TRBJ2-7	.	.	TGTGCCTGGAGTGTTCGAGCGCAATCCTACGAGCAGTACTTC	CAWSVRAQSYEQYF
TRBV9	TRBJ2-5	.	.	TGTGCCAGCAGCGTCGATAGAGAGACCCAGTACTTC	CASSVDRETQYF
TRBV6-5	TRBJ1-4	.	.	TGTGCCAGCAGGGCGGAGGGTACTAATGAAAAACTGTTTTTT	CASRAEGTNEKLFF
TRBV6-1	TRBJ1-4	.	TRBD1	TGTGCCATTACCCCGGGACAGGGCGAGGAAAAACTGTTTTTT	CAITPGQGEEKLFF
TRBV5-1	TRBJ2-2	.	.	TGCGCCAGCAGCTTTAGCGGAGGGATAAACACCGGGGAGCTGTTTTTT	CASSFSGGINTGELFF